These 23 T cell receptor beta chains originate from one sample sequenced in a study of blood T cell repertoires in COVID-19. Generated by immunoSEQ multiplex PCR, the TCRdb table keeps only in-frame clones and is missing some. The sample contains more than 200,000 clones, approximately 90% of which appear only once. The sample taken for sequencing was peripheral blood. All receptors derive from a man aged 18-30 years with active or convalescent COVID-19.

The chain has TRBV11-2 and TRBJ2-1; 8 bases align to TRBD2. Trimming removed 2 bases from V and 6 bases from J; junction bases left unmatched: 9. Germline CDR1 reads SGHAT; CDR2 reads FQNNGV. This CDR3 spans 16 amino acids. CDR3 amino acids: CASSLSLGLGGNEQFF. Written as DNA, the CDR3 is TGTGCCAGCAGCTTAAGTCTGGGACTAGGGGGCAATGAGCAGTTCTTC.

This chain joins TRBV30 and TRBJ1-6; D is unclear. CDR3 size: 13 residues. The V and J ends lost 0 bases and 14 bases respectively, with 14 bases between them. Germline CDR1 reads GTSNPN; CDR2 reads SVGIG (reference sequence). The CDR3 sequence is CAWSVLVHGTLHF. The CDR3 region has the DNA TGTGCCTGGAGTGTCCTGGTCCACGGGACCCTCCACTTT.

The chain combines TRBV7-6 with TRBJ2-1, with 8 nucleotides matching TRBD1. V lost 1 base, J lost 8 bases, and 10 bases stayed unmatched. The CDR3 length is 16 residues. CDR1 and CDR2 (germline): SGHVS, FNYEAQ. The CDR3: CASSLGAWTGIYEQFF. In DNA form, the CDR3 reads TGTGCCAGCAGCTTAGGGGCATGGACAGGGATCTATGAGCAGTTCTTC.

The chain carries TRBV4-1 and TRBJ1-1; a weak D match, TRBD1 (6 bases). The ends were cut back, 3 bases at V and 2 bases at J, with 16 bases in the middle. Germline V lookup: CDR1 MGHRA, CDR2 YSYEKL. This CDR3 comprises 16 residues. The CDR3, as DNA: TGCGCCAGCAGCCACCCCCCAGGACAGACAAACACTGAAGCTTTCTTT. This encodes CASSHPPGQTNTEAFF.

The chain uses TRBV6-1 and TRBJ1-5, with a possible D match to TRBD1 (6 bases). The germline V gene has CDR1 MNHNS and CDR2 SASEGT. The CDR3 extends over 15 amino acids. The V end lost 3 bases, the J end lost 3 bases, and 12 bases lay between the germline ends. CDR3 in amino acids: CASSDGGGINQPQHF. In DNA form, the CDR3 reads TGTGCCAGCAGTGATGGGGGGGGCATCAATCAGCCCCAGCATTTT.

The V and J genes are TRBV5-1 and TRBJ2-2; 8 bases match TRBD2. Germline assignment: CDR1 SGHRS and CDR2 YFSETQ. V lost 5 bases, J lost 4 bases, and 7 bases stayed unmatched. This CDR3 is 15 amino acids long. CDR3 nucleotides: TGCGCCAGCAGTCGGGAGGGAGCGGGCACCGGGGAGCTGTTTTTT. Its protein is CASSREGAGTGELFF.

The chain joins TRBV11-2 to TRBJ1-1; D is undetermined. The CDR3 runs 13 residues. CDR1 SGHAT and CDR2 FQNNGV come from the germline V gene. Trimming pared 0 bases from V and 2 bases from J, leaving 4 bases between. CDR3 sequence reads: CASSLDINTEAFF. CDR3 sequence (DNA): TGTGCCAGCAGCTTAGATATAAACACTGAAGCTTTCTTT.

This chain links TRBV29-1 with TRBJ2-1; 7 nucleotides agree with TRBD2. Per the germline V gene, CDR1 is SQVTM and CDR2 is ANQGSEA. This CDR3 spans 13 amino acids. With V trimmed by 8 bases and J by 0 bases, 4 bases remained unmatched. This chain's CDR3 is CSFGRLSYNEQFF. The CDR3 DNA follows: TGCAGCTTCGGGAGGCTCTCCTACAATGAGCAGTTCTTC.

The chain employs TRBV28 and TRBJ2-2; D unresolved. Per the germline V gene, CDR1 is MDHEN and CDR2 is SYDVKM. V shed 2 bases and J shed 6 bases, with 10 bases lying between them. The CDR3 loop spans 14 amino acids. CDR3 sequence reads: CASSLGQSPGELFF. DNA of the CDR3: TGTGCCAGCAGTTTAGGGCAGTCCCCCGGGGAGCTGTTTTTT.

This chain uses TRBV19 with TRBJ2-1; TRBD2 agrees at 7 bases. Per germline, CDR1 LNHDA and CDR2 SQIVND (reference sequence). This CDR3 spans 15 amino acids. V gave up 0 bases and J gave up 6 bases; unmatched junction bases: 5. The CDR3 here is CASSIEDGGTNEQFF. The DNA of the CDR3 is TGTGCCAGTAGTATAGAGGACGGGGGGACCAATGAGCAGTTCTTC.

Only a few counts were recorded for this clone. The rearrangement joins TRBV6-2 or TRBV6-3 to TRBJ2-3, with D possibly matching TRBD2 (5 bases). Germline values: CDR1 MNHEY, CDR2 SVGEGT. The germline V and J ends were trimmed by 6 bases and 3 bases, with 10 bases remaining between them. The CDR3 length is 13 residues. The CDR3, as DNA: TGTGCCAGCAGCCCCCCGGGGACAGATACGCAGTATTTT. It specifies CASSPPGTDTQYF.

This clone appeared a single time. The rearrangement uses TRBV28 and TRBJ2-3, with 10 bases identical to TRBD2. CDR3 size: 18 residues. V shed 3 bases, J shed 4 bases, and the junction held 13 bases outside the gene matches. Germline V CDR1 and CDR2: MDHEN, SYDVKM. The CDR3 nucleotides are TGTGCCAGCAGTTTCACTAGCGGGATTAGTATGTATGCAGATACGCAGTATTTT. Amino acid sequence: CASSFTSGISMYADTQYF.

The chain couples TRBV28 to TRBJ2-3, with D tentatively TRBD2 (6 bases). This CDR3 spans 16 amino acids. V was shortened by 4 bases and J by 0 bases, with 14 bases between the two germline ends. Germline CDR1 is MDHEN and CDR2 is SYDVKM. CDR3 in amino acids: CASSSPGLLSTDTQYF. For the CDR3, the DNA is TGTGCCAGCAGTTCACCGGGACTCCTAAGCACAGATACGCAGTATTTT.

This sequence joins TRBV6-5 and TRBJ1-1; D is possibly TRBD1 (6 bases). Germline V CDR1 and CDR2: MNHEY, SVGAGI. V dropped 6 bases and J dropped 6 bases, with 14 bases sitting between them. CDR3 length: 13 amino acids. The DNA for the CDR3 is TGTGCCAGCAGAGTACAGGGAAGCTCTGAAGCTTTCTTT. Its translation: CASRVQGSSEAFF.

The chain is built from TRBV11-2 and TRBJ1-1; D remains ambiguous. V lost 5 bases and J lost 5, with 15 bases in between. The CDR3 has 14 residues. CDR1 is SGHAT and CDR2 is FQNNGV in the germline V gene. CDR3 protein: CASSTRVSQTEAFF. The CDR3, as DNA: TGTGCCAGCAGCACGCGGGTCAGTCAAACTGAAGCTTTCTTT.

This chain connects TRBV5-1 to TRBJ2-1; the match to TRBD2 covers 15 bases. This CDR3 is 17 amino acids long. From germline, CDR1 is SGHRS and CDR2 YFSETQ. J lost 13 bases, V lost 7 bases, and 18 bases had no gene match. CDR3 region: CASAPPGLAGGPLGQFF. The CDR3, as DNA: TGCGCCAGCGCCCCTCCGGGACTAGCGGGGGGCCCTCTCGGTCAGTTCTTC.

The table lists this clone with a few counts. V gene TRBV5-6 combines with J gene TRBJ2-5; the match to TRBD2 covers 7 bases. The length of the CDR3 is 13 residues. Germline CDR1 and CDR2: SGHDT and YYEEEE. V gave up 4 bases and J gave up 5 bases; unmatched junction bases: 5. This CDR3 is CASSRTRGETQYF. The CDR3 DNA reads as TGTGCCAGCAGCCGGACTAGGGGTGAGACCCAGTACTTC.

The chain links TRBV7-2 to TRBJ1-6, with a possible D match to TRBD1 (6 bases). Trimming pared 8 bases from V and 6 bases from J, leaving 14 bases between. Per germline, CDR1 SGHTA and CDR2 FQGNSA. The CDR3 totals 14 residues. For the CDR3, the DNA is TGTGCCAGCCGAACAGGGCAGGGTAATTCACCCCTCCACTTT. It translates to CASRTGQGNSPLHF.

This chain connects TRBV27 to TRBJ1-2; D unresolved. Germline values: CDR1 MNHEY, CDR2 SMNVEV (reference sequence). Deletions cut 4 bases from V and 10 bases from J, with 19 bases between. The CDR3 is made up of 14 amino acids. For the CDR3, the DNA is TGTGCCAGCAGTTCCGCGCCAGGACTGCAGGACTACACCTTC. Its protein product is CASSSAPGLQDYTF.

This chain links TRBV6-6 with TRBJ1-2; D may be TRBD1 (5 bases). CDR1 is MNHNY, CDR2 SVGAGI, per germline (reference sequence). The V gene lost 8 bases and the J gene lost 8 bases, with 15 bases spanning the gap. The CDR3 spans 12 residues. CDR3 DNA: TGTGCCAGCGGAATGGGGGACTCGGGCTACACCTTC. Translation: CASGMGDSGYTF.

This clone was observed a single time. CDR3 DNA: TGTGCCAGCGAACAGGGGCCGGTGAACACTGAAGCTTTCTTT. Its protein product is CASEQGPVNTEAFF. The V call is TRBV28, the J call TRBJ1-1, with TRBD1 identical over 7 bases. Germline lookup yields CDR1 MDHEN and CDR2 SYDVKM. This CDR3 has 14 residues. V lost 8 bases and J lost 0; bases outside the gene matches: 6.

The chain uses TRBV2 and TRBJ1-3; 7 bases fit TRBD1. Germline-derived CDR1 and CDR2 are SNHLY and FYNNEI. The CDR3 spans 13 residues. After removal of 6 bases from V and 6 bases from J, the junction contained 5 bases not matched to a gene. For the CDR3, the DNA is TGTGCCAGCAGCCGGGGACAGCAAAACACCATATATTTT. This codes for CASSRGQQNTIYF.

This clone was seen once. The chain uses TRBV6-6 and TRBJ1-3; D is possibly TRBD1 (5 bases). Germline V gene data show CDR1 as MNHNY and CDR2 as SVGAGI (reference sequence). The V end lost 6 bases, the J end lost 2 bases, and 8 bases lay between the germline ends. This CDR3 is 13 amino acids long. CDR3 loop: CASSETAGNTIYF. The CDR3 nucleotides are TGTGCCAGCAGCGAGACAGCTGGAAACACCATATATTTT.